The 26 T cell receptor beta chains in this list originate from one sample, sequenced in a study of control samples from healthy donors and cancer patients. Method: immunoSEQ multiplex PCR; TCRdb's copy keeps in-frame clones and lacks some. This table has 74,000 or so clones, 70% to 90% appearing once. Sequences were obtained from blood. These TCRs come from a man aged 50 to 59 in good health.

The chain joins TRBV6-1 to TRBJ1-6, with unresolved D. The CDR3 sequence is 13 residues long. Trimming stripped 8 bases from V and 6 bases from J, with 11 bases between. Germline V CDR1 and CDR2: MNHNS, SASEGT. The CDR3 DNA reads TGTGCCAGCTCCTCTCTAGCTAATTCACCCCTCCACTTT. This sequence encodes CASSSLANSPLHF.

As DNA, the CDR3 is TGCAGTGCTAGTTCAGGGGTAGTTAACTATGGCTACACCTTC. Protein sequence: CSASSGVVNYGYTF. The chain carries TRBV20-1 and TRBJ1-2; the D gene is possibly TRBD1 (6 bases). Germline V gene lookup returns CDR1 DFQATT and CDR2 SNEGSKA (reference sequence). The CDR3 has 14 residues. Trimming shortened V by 3 bases and J by 1 base, and 12 bases separated the two germline ends.

The table lists this clone with a count of one. CDR3 amino acids: CAWSVGLGNNSPLHF. The CDR3 region has the DNA TGTGCCTGGAGTGTAGGTTTGGGGAATAATTCACCCCTCCACTTT. The rearrangement links TRBV30 to TRBJ1-6; D gene ambiguous. The CDR3 has 15 residues. The germline V and J ends were trimmed by 0 bases and 5 bases, with 11 bases remaining between them. The germline CDR1 and CDR2 sequences are GTSNPN and SVGIG (reference sequence).

The chain carries TRBV5-5 and TRBJ1-2; the D is unclear. CDR1 SGHKS and CDR2 YYEKEE come from the germline V gene (reference sequence). V shed 1 base and J shed 4 bases, with 8 bases lying between them. The CDR3 is 13 amino acids. The CDR3: CASSLPGSYGYTF. CDR3 DNA: TGTGCCAGCAGCTTGCCCGGATCCTATGGCTACACCTTC. The full variable domain, its missing parts supplied by reference TRBV5-5 and TRBJ1-2, is DAGVTQSPTHLIKTRGQQVTLRCSPISGHKSVSWYQQVLGQGPQFIFQYYEKEERGRGNFPDRFSARQFPNYSSELNVNALLLGDSALYLCASSLPGSYGYTFGSGTRLTVV.

This clone has just a few counts. This rearrangement joins TRBV5-4 to TRBJ2-7; 9 bases are a match to TRBD2. The CDR3 has 13 residues. Looked up from germline, CDR1 is SGHNT and CDR2 is YYREEE (reference sequence). Trimming removed 4 bases from V and 7 bases from J; junction bases left unmatched: 6. The CDR3 DNA is TGTGCCAGCAGCCTCGGACTAGCGCGGGAGCAGTACTTC. Translating it yields CASSLGLAREQYF. The full variable domain, with the rest looked up from reference TRBV5-4 and TRBJ2-7, is ETGVTQSPTHLIKTRGQQVTLRCSSQSGHNTVSWYQQALGQGPQFIFQYYREEENGRGNFPPRFSGLQFPNYSSELNVNALELDDSALYLCASSLGLAREQYFGPGTRLTVT.

The chain carries TRBV5-4 and TRBJ2-3; 8 bases fit TRBD2. V was clipped by 1 base and J by 4 bases; unmatched bases: 5. The CDR3 is 15 residues long. The germline gives CDR1 SGHNT, CDR2 YYREEE (reference sequence). The CDR3 bases are TGTGCCAGCAGCTTGCGGGGGGGGAGGGCAGATACGCAGTATTTT. Translating it yields CASSLRGGRADTQYF.

The sample holds one count of this clone. The chain is built from TRBV27 and TRBJ2-6; D call uncertain. Trimming left V 3 bases short and J 0 bases short, with 9 bases between. Germline CDR1 is MNHEY and CDR2 is SMNVEV (reference sequence). The CDR3 runs 16 residues. The CDR3 reads CASSLMATSGANVLTF. The CDR3 nucleotides are TGTGCCAGCAGTTTGATGGCTACCTCTGGGGCCAACGTCCTGACTTTC.

The chain links TRBV3-1 (or the pseudogene TRBV3-2) to TRBJ2-7; D tentatively fits TRBD1 or TRBD2 (5 bases each). Germline CDR1 reads LGHDT; CDR2 reads YNNKEL (reference sequence). The CDR3 length is 14 residues. V was trimmed by 3 bases and J by 7 bases, leaving 16 bases between them. CDR3: CASSHPEAGREQYF. DNA of the CDR3: TGTGCCAGCAGCCACCCCGAGGCAGGGAGAGAGCAGTACTTC.

This clone was detected only once. The chain links TRBV29-1 to TRBJ2-6, with D tentatively TRBD1 (6 bases). From germline, CDR1 is SQVTM and CDR2 ANQGSEA. The CDR3 covers 12 residues. Trimming removed 6 bases at V and 4 bases at J, with 7 bases between. The DNA of the CDR3 is TGCAGCGTACAGGGAGGGGCCAACGTCCTGACTTTC. Encoded protein: CSVQGGANVLTF.

This sequence joins TRBV29-1 and TRBJ1-3, with 8 nucleotides matching TRBD1. The trim removed 5 bases at V and 2 bases at J, leaving 2 bases unmatched. This CDR3 has 13 amino acids. Germline lookup yields CDR1 SQVTM and CDR2 ANQGSEA. CDR3 in DNA: TGCAGCGTTATCAGGGGGCCTGGAAACACCATATATTTT. Translation: CSVIRGPGNTIYF.

This chain joins TRBV5-1 and TRBJ1-4, with D perhaps matching TRBD1 (5 bases). Deletions cut 5 bases from V and 4 bases from J, with 12 bases between. This CDR3 has 14 residues. Germline V gene sequence: CDR1 SGHRS, CDR2 YFSETQ. CDR3 amino acids: CASRAGTNNEKLFF. CDR3 bases: TGCGCCAGCAGAGCGGGGACCAATAATGAAAAACTGTTTTTT.

This chain joins TRBV6-5 and TRBJ2-2, with 11 positions matching TRBD2. Germline CDR1 reads MNHEY; CDR2 reads SVGAGI. Trimming cost V 10 bases and J 7 bases; bases outside gene matches: 8. The CDR3 is 14 residues long. The CDR3 region has the DNA TGTGCCATAGGGACTAGCGGTTTATTCGGGGAGCTGTTTTTT. Its translation is CAIGTSGLFGELFF.

The chain has TRBV21-1 and TRBJ1-1; the table calls TRBD1, which could not be checked here. TRBV21-1 is described as a pseudogene. The CDR3 covers 18 residues. The DNA for the CDR3 is TGTGCCAGCAGCAAAGCGCTTTCCTCTTCCCGGGACAGGGGGTATGCTTTCTTT. This translates into CASSKALSSSRDRGYAFF.

CDR3 nucleotide sequence: TGTGCCAGCAGTCGGTCCCTGAGGATTAGCGGGGAGCTGTTTTTT. Protein sequence: CASSRSLRISGELFF. The rearrangement links TRBV6-5 to TRBJ2-2; D is unclear. Trimming left V 5 bases short and J 7 bases short, with 17 bases between. The germline gives CDR1 MNHEY, CDR2 SVGAGI. The CDR3 loop spans 15 amino acids.

The CDR3 sequence: CASSRSGTGELFF. CDR3 nucleotide sequence: TGTGCCAGCAGCCGGTCGGGGACCGGGGAGCTGTTTTTT. The chain uses TRBV4-2 and TRBJ2-2, with D maybe TRBD2 (5 bases). In germline, CDR1 is LGHNA, CDR2 YNFKEQ. V was clipped by 4 bases and J by 5 bases, with 8 bases between them. This CDR3 has 13 residues.

The chain couples TRBV25-1 to TRBJ2-1, with D unresolved. The CDR3 covers 11 residues. Trimming took off 2 bases at V and 10 bases at J, with 6 bases between the two ends. Germline assignment: CDR1 MGHDK and CDR2 SYGVNS. CDR3 loop: CASSELGEQFF. The CDR3 DNA reads TGTGCCAGCAGTGAACTAGGCGAGCAGTTCTTC.

The J gene is TRBJ1-1, the V gene TRBV29-1; D may be TRBD1 (6 bases). The CDR3 runs 12 residues. The germline V and J ends were trimmed by 5 bases and 6 bases, with 13 bases remaining between them. The V gene's germline CDR1 is SQVTM and CDR2 ANQGSEA. CDR3 in amino acids: CSVIQGSPEAFF. In nucleotides, the CDR3 is TGCAGCGTTATACAGGGTTCTCCTGAAGCTTTCTTT.

The chain carries TRBV7-9 and TRBJ1-4, with D perhaps matching TRBD1 (5 bases). The CDR3 length is 16 residues. Germline V lookup: CDR1 SEHNR, CDR2 FQNEAQ (reference sequence). Trimming removed 3 bases from V and 4 bases from J, with 15 bases in between. The CDR3 spells CASSFGRGRGNEKLFF. Written as DNA, the CDR3 is TGTGCCAGCAGCTTCGGCCGGGGGAGAGGTAATGAAAAACTGTTTTTT.

The chain recombines TRBV30 with TRBJ1-2; D is uncertain. V was clipped by 4 bases and J by 4 bases, with 10 bases between them. From germline, CDR1 is GTSNPN and CDR2 SVGIG (reference sequence). The CDR3 runs to 12 residues. CDR3 loop: CAWNSESYGYTF. The CDR3 DNA reads as TGTGCCTGGAACTCGGAAAGCTATGGCTACACCTTC.

This clone was observed a single time. The rearrangement joins TRBV6-6 to TRBJ1-5; 9 bases align to TRBD1. Germline V gene data show CDR1 as MNHNY and CDR2 as SVGAGI (reference sequence). Trimming cost V 6 bases and J 0 bases; bases outside gene matches: 3. CDR3 length: 15 residues. The chain's CDR3 is CASRGGQGSNQPQHF. CDR3 DNA sequence: TGTGCCAGCAGAGGGGGACAGGGTAGCAATCAGCCCCAGCATTTT.

This sequence joins TRBV11-2 and TRBJ2-7; D ambiguous. The germline CDR1 and CDR2 sequences are SGHAT and FQNNGV. The CDR3 has 14 residues. Trimming cost V 0 bases and J 1 base, with 7 bases left between them. The CDR3, as DNA: TGTGCCAGCAGCTTAGATGCTAGATCCTACGAGCAGTACTTC. The encoded protein is CASSLDARSYEQYF.

The chain has TRBV10-1 and TRBJ2-2, with D possibly TRBD1 on 6 matching bases. The CDR3 is 16 residues long. CDR1 and CDR2 from the germline V gene are WNHNN and SYGVQD (reference sequence). V gave up 5 bases and J gave up 3 bases, with 16 bases separating them. DNA of the CDR3: TGCGCCAGCAGTCAGGCCGCGACAGGACACACCGGGGAGCTGTTTTTT. It yields the protein CASSQAATGHTGELFF.

This sequence joins TRBV6-5 and TRBJ2-7; 9 bases map to TRBD1. There are 13 residues in the CDR3. Germline values: CDR1 MNHEY, CDR2 SVGAGI. After removal of 1 base from V and 6 bases from J, the junction contained 1 base not matched to a gene. The CDR3 protein is CASSYLDRGEQYF. The DNA for the CDR3 is TGTGCCAGCAGTTACTTGGACAGGGGCGAGCAGTACTTC.

V and J are TRBV6-2 or TRBV6-3 and TRBJ1-2; D not certain. Germline lookup yields CDR1 MNHEY and CDR2 SVGEGT. Trimming took 3 bases from V and 7 from J, leaving 9 bases between them. The CDR3 runs to 12 residues. The CDR3 DNA follows: TGTGCCAGCAGTTATAGTGGCCGTGGCTACACCTTC. Translated, it gives CASSYSGRGYTF.

V usage is TRBV3-1 (or the pseudogene TRBV3-2) and J usage is TRBJ1-2, with TRBD1 identical over 8 bases. J lost 8 bases, V lost 4 bases, and 9 bases had no gene match. This CDR3 contains 14 residues. Germline values: CDR1 LGHDT, CDR2 YNNKEL (reference sequence). As DNA, the CDR3 is TGTGCCAGCAGCCGCTTGGGACAGGAGGGAGGCTACACCTTC. Translation: CASSRLGQEGGYTF.

The chain carries TRBV18 and TRBJ2-7; D is possibly TRBD1 (6 bases). Germline CDR1 KGHSH, CDR2 LQKENI. Deletions cut 6 bases from V and 3 bases from J, with 9 bases between. The CDR3 runs to 12 residues. CDR3 region: CASSPDSYEQYF. CDR3 coding DNA: TGTGCCAGCTCCCCGGACAGCTACGAGCAGTACTTC.